This T cell receptor (beta chain) was sequenced during a study of blood T cell repertoires in COVID-19. The method was immunoSEQ multiplex PCR; TCRdb's version includes in-frame clones alone and lacks a portion of them. The sample contains roughly 290,000 clones, about four fifths of which appear only once. This clone occurred a few times. V was trimmed by 2 bases and J by 3 bases, leaving 13 bases between them. Germline V gene data show CDR1 as LGHDT and CDR2 as YNNKEL (reference sequence). The CDR3 has 15 residues. The sample was peripheral blood. This chain uses TRBV3-1 (or the pseudogene TRBV3-2) with TRBJ1-2; a weak D match, TRBD1 (6 bases). The TCR originated in a person aged 65 to 85 with COVID-19, enrolled during active disease. The CDR3 spells CASSQLSQGHYGYTF. Written as DNA, the CDR3 is TGTGCCAGCAGCCAATTGAGTCAGGGGCACTATGGCTACACCTTC.